The 19 T cell receptor beta chains below come from one sample, sequenced in a study of OX40 agonist ivuxolimab in advanced cancers. Assay: immunoSEQ multiplex PCR; the TCRdb copy retains only in-frame clones and omits some. The sample comprises tens of thousands of clones, around four fifths of which are singletons, and 1.5% to 2% rests with the top ten. This sample comprised CD4+ or CD8+ T cells sorted from blood, obtained in a trial of the OX40 agonist ivuxolimab. The receptors come from an adult with an advanced solid tumor such as melanoma, head and neck, liver or kidney cancer.

The rearrangement links TRBV7-2 to TRBJ2-3; TRBD2 agrees at 7 bases. This CDR3 has 14 residues. V shed 1 base and J 7 bases; nucleotides not matched to a gene: 5. Germline V gene lookup returns CDR1 SGHTA and CDR2 FQGNSA. The CDR3 region is CASSLGEGPYTQYF. Here the CDR3 DNA reads TGTGCCAGCAGCTTAGGGGAGGGCCCGTATACGCAGTATTTT.

The genes are TRBV5-1 and TRBJ2-3; D gene uncertain. Germline CDR1 is SGHRS and CDR2 is YFSETQ. Between the trimmed V and J ends, which lost 0 bases and 5 bases, there was a span of 7 bases. CDR3 length: 13 residues. Written as DNA, the CDR3 is TGCGCCAGCAGCTTGGAAGATAGAGATACGCAGTATTTT. It is translated as CASSLEDRDTQYF.

The chain is built from TRBV7-9 and TRBJ2-2; D call uncertain. Between the trimmed V and J ends, which lost 1 base and 8 bases, there was a span of 5 bases. The CDR3 runs 12 residues. From germline, CDR1 is SEHNR and CDR2 FQNEAQ (reference sequence). The CDR3 reads CASSLDSGELFF. The CDR3 bases are TGTGCCAGCAGCTTAGACAGTGGGGAGCTGTTTTTT.

The rearrangement uses TRBV30 and TRBJ1-2, with D unresolved. The germline CDR1 and CDR2 sequences are GTSNPN and SVGIG (reference sequence). The V end lost 2 bases, the J end lost 2 bases, and 12 bases lay between the germline ends. The CDR3 contains 14 residues. The CDR3 sequence: CAWSRSRFNYGYTF. CDR3 in DNA: TGTGCCTGGAGTAGATCCAGGTTCAACTATGGCTACACCTTC.

V is TRBV5-1 and J is TRBJ1-2; 10 bases fit TRBD1. The CDR3 is 14 residues long. Trimming cost V 3 bases and J 7 bases; bases outside gene matches: 6. The germline V gene encodes CDR1 SGHRS and CDR2 YFSETQ. The CDR3 DNA reads TGCGCCAGCAGCTCTGGACAGGGGGAGGCTGGCTACACCTTC. The encoded protein is CASSSGQGEAGYTF.

This chain joins TRBV19 and TRBJ2-7; 7 bases map to TRBD2. Trimming at V came to 7 bases and at J to 0 bases, leaving 9 bases not matched to a gene. Looked up from germline, CDR1 is LNHDA and CDR2 is SQIVND (reference sequence). The length of the CDR3 is 15 residues. The CDR3: CASNYGGGSSYEQYF. The CDR3 DNA follows: TGTGCCAGTAATTATGGCGGGGGAAGCTCCTACGAGCAGTACTTC.

This clone has just one count. The chain carries TRBV28 and TRBJ1-4; D is possibly TRBD1 (6 bases). Germline CDR1 is MDHEN and CDR2 is SYDVKM. V shed 0 bases and J shed 10 bases, with 12 bases lying between them. This CDR3 region has 14 residues. The CDR3 DNA reads as TGTGCCAGCAGTTTATGGGGGGCGCGGGGAAAACTGTTTTTT. Protein product: CASSLWGARGKLFF.

The chain uses TRBV25-1 and TRBJ1-1; possible D gene TRBD1, 6 bases. Germline CDR1 reads MGHDK; CDR2 reads SYGVNS. Trimming removed 2 bases at V and 7 bases at J, with 11 bases between. This CDR3 comprises 13 residues. The CDR3 DNA follows: TGTGCCAGCAGTGAAACAGGGAGAAGTGAAGCTTTCTTT. It is translated as CASSETGRSEAFF.

V usage is TRBV6-5 and J usage is TRBJ2-2; D unresolved. Germline-derived CDR1 and CDR2 are MNHEY and SVGAGI. The CDR3 sequence is 11 residues long. Trimming took off 7 bases at V and 6 bases at J, with 6 bases between the two ends. CDR3 sequence (DNA): TGTGCCAGCATCGGATCCGGGGAGCTGTTTTTT. Encoded protein: CASIGSGELFF.

This clone has a handful of counts. The gene calls are TRBV7-8 and TRBJ1-1, with a possible D match to TRBD1 (6 bases). This CDR3 comprises 14 residues. V was shortened by 9 bases and J by 1 base, with 15 bases between the two germline ends. The germline gives CDR1 SGHVS, CDR2 FQNEAQ. CDR3 sequence reads: CASYPGTPNTEAFF. The CDR3 DNA reads as TGTGCCAGTTACCCTGGGACACCGAACACTGAAGCTTTCTTT.

This rearrangement joins TRBV7-3 to TRBJ2-7, with D maybe TRBD1 (6 bases). V lost 2 bases and J lost 3, with 8 bases in between. CDR1 is SGHTA, CDR2 FQGTGA, per germline. The CDR3 contains 13 residues. This chain's CDR3 is CASSLQGNYEQYF. The CDR3 nucleotides read TGTGCCAGCAGCTTACAGGGGAACTACGAGCAGTACTTC. Full variable domain (remainder filled in from reference TRBV7-3 and TRBJ2-7): GAGVSQTPSNKVTEKGKYVELRCDPISGHTALYWYRQSLGQGPEFLIYFQGTGAADDSGLPNDRFFAVRPEGSVSTLKIQRTERGDSAVYLCASSLQGNYEQYFGPGTRLTVT.

The rearrangement uses TRBV4-1 and TRBJ1-1; 7 positions agree with TRBD1. With V trimmed by 4 bases and J by 7 bases, 15 bases remained unmatched. Germline V lookup: CDR1 MGHRA, CDR2 YSYEKL. The CDR3 runs to 16 residues. The CDR3 nucleotides read TGCGCCAGCAGCCCGGGGTCCGGGACAGATTTTGGTGAAGCTTTCTTT. It specifies CASSPGSGTDFGEAFF.

This clone was picked up one time. The chain is built from TRBV5-1 and TRBJ2-3, with D possibly being TRBD2 (5 bases). CDR3 length: 14 residues. Germline assignment: CDR1 SGHRS and CDR2 YFSETQ. Trimming removed 2 bases from V and 2 bases from J, with 9 bases in between. The CDR3 protein is CASSFGEITDTQYF. CDR3 sequence (DNA): TGCGCCAGCAGCTTCGGGGAAATCACAGATACGCAGTATTTT.

This rearrangement joins TRBV9 to TRBJ2-7; 8 nucleotides align to TRBD1. J was trimmed by 5 bases and V by 0 bases; bases with no gene match: 4. This CDR3 contains 14 residues. The germline CDR1 and CDR2 sequences are SGDLS and YYNGEE. The CDR3, as DNA: TGTGCCAGCAGCGTAGGGACAGGGTTCAACGAGCAGTACTTC. Protein product: CASSVGTGFNEQYF.

This sequence joins TRBV6-6 and TRBJ2-7; no firm D call. With 5 bases removed from V and 2 bases from J, the gap between germline ends came to 13 bases. The CDR3 is 14 amino acids. The germline V gene has CDR1 MNHNY and CDR2 SVGAGI (reference sequence). This chain's CDR3 is CASSPPGATYEQYF. The CDR3 DNA is TGTGCCAGCAGTCCCCCTGGAGCCACCTACGAGCAGTACTTC.

The chain uses TRBV4-1 and TRBJ2-3; TRBD2 is a possible D gene (6 bases). Trimming took 1 base from V and 2 from J, leaving 10 bases between them. Germline CDR1 and CDR2: MGHRA and YSYEKL. CDR3 length: 15 residues. This CDR3 reads CASSQVGEDTDTQYF. CDR3 nucleotide sequence: TGCGCCAGCAGCCAAGTCGGGGAGGACACAGATACGCAGTATTTT.

The chain combines TRBV23-1 with TRBJ2-7, with 9 nucleotides matching TRBD1. TRBV23-1 is annotated as an ORF whose role is uncertain. The CDR3 loop spans 13 amino acids. The junction had 7 bases not matched to a gene; V was cut back by 9 bases and J by 4 bases. The CDR3 DNA is TGCGCCAGTCTAACAGGGGGCGGTTACGAGCAGTACTTC. This translates into CASLTGGGYEQYF.

The chain recombines TRBV5-1 with TRBJ2-7; 7 bases align to TRBD1. This CDR3 spans 16 amino acids. V lost 1 base, J lost 2 bases, and 9 bases stayed unmatched. Germline V lookup: CDR1 SGHRS, CDR2 YFSETQ. The CDR3 nucleotides read TGCGCCAGCAGCTTGAGGGCGACAGGGAAGACCTACGAGCAGTACTTC. Its protein is CASSLRATGKTYEQYF.

This clone showed up just once. This rearrangement joins TRBV28 to TRBJ2-1; 7 bases align to TRBD1. The germline gives CDR1 MDHEN, CDR2 SYDVKM. J was trimmed by 4 bases and V by 5 bases; bases with no gene match: 11. The CDR3 totals 16 residues. Here the CDR3 reads CASSLTRQGPYNEQFF. DNA for the CDR3: TGTGCCAGCAGTCTTACGCGACAGGGTCCGTACAATGAGCAGTTCTTC.